The 5 T cell receptor beta chains presented below share a single source sample, sequenced in a study of blood T cells in healthy people across ages. Then a second PCR, running about 6 to 12 cycles, was carried out with a sample-barcoded 5' primer and a J-beta primer mix. TCRdb re-analysed the 5' RACE reads in MiXCR, keeping a single row per CDR3 protein. The sample yields just over 800,000 distinct CDR3 sequences, approximately 67% seen once. Input material: blood. The receptors shown here come from a man aged 30 to 45 in good health.

The chain carries TRBV27 and TRBJ2-7, with TRBD1 matching over 8 bases. Trimming removed 2 bases from V and 2 bases from J; junction bases left unmatched: 5. Germline V gene lookup returns CDR1 MNHEY and CDR2 SMNVEV (reference sequence). The CDR3 sequence is 15 residues long. The CDR3 DNA follows: TGTGCCAGCAGTTTAAGGACAGGGCTAACCTACGAGCAGTACTTC. Its protein is CASSLRTGLTYEQYF.

The CDR3 loop is CASSLSLAGAGNEQFF. DNA of the CDR3: TGTGCCAGCAGTTTATCATTAGCGGGGGCTGGGAATGAGCAGTTCTTC. The chain couples TRBV27 to TRBJ2-1; 9 bases map to TRBD2. Germline V gene lookup returns CDR1 MNHEY and CDR2 SMNVEV (reference sequence). V shed 0 bases, J shed 7 bases, and the junction held 7 bases outside the gene matches. This CDR3 is built from 16 residues.

The V call is TRBV29-1, the J call TRBJ2-1; 7 bases map to TRBD2. The CDR3 runs 13 residues. CDR1 and CDR2 (germline): SQVTM, ANQGSEA. The CDR3 nucleotides read TGCTGCCCGGGAGTGCTAGCGGCGAATGAGCAGTTCTTC. As protein: CCPGVLAANEQFF.

This chain uses TRBV6-2 or TRBV6-3 with TRBJ2-7; 7 positions match TRBD2. CDR3 length: 18 residues. Germline V gives CDR1 MNHEY, CDR2 SVGEGT. With 5 bases clipped from V and 7 bases from J, the junction kept 23 bases outside the gene matches. CDR3 coding DNA: TGTGCCAGCAGTCCTATCCGGGAGGCCAACCGCCCCGATGGGGAGCAGTACTTC. It specifies CASSPIREANRPDGEQYF.

The chain couples TRBV5-1 to TRBJ1-4, with TRBD1 as a possible D gene (6 bases). This CDR3 region has 15 residues. V lost 4 bases and J 4 bases, leaving 14 bases between the germline ends. Germline CDR1 and CDR2: SGHRS and YFSETQ. CDR3 region: CASSVTGQHNEKLFF. CDR3 in DNA: TGCGCCAGCAGCGTCACGGGACAACATAATGAAAAACTGTTTTTT.